This is a list of T cell receptor beta chains from one sample in a study of Ad26.COV2.S vaccination and SARS-CoV-2 variants. The data were produced by immunoSEQ multiplex PCR, yet TCRdb's version contains in-frame clones alone and is incomplete. This table has 380,000 or so clones, roughly four fifths appearing once. Sample: peripheral blood, taken in a trial of Ad26.COV2.S vaccine versus placebo. All receptors derive from a person between 18 and 59 years old who received the Ad26.COV2.S COVID-19 vaccine or a placebo. The conserved cysteine and the conserved F or W are not part of the CDR3 here. The D gene is left open where the match is weak.

v_gene	d_gene	CDR3aa
TRBV10-2	NA	ASSEGMWYEQY
TRBV19	NA	ASKAGGRPGDTIY
TRBV7-9	TRBD1	ASSFTGGEQY
TRBV6-6	NA	ASREGQGNGYT
TRBV19	NA	ASSIQGSNEQY
TRBV11-2	NA	ADTGWNTEAF
TRBV7-2	NA	ASSSRLSAETQY
TRBV9	NA	ASSVFNSGYEQY
TRBV11-2	NA	ASSLDSLPTHL
TRBV6-5	TRBD1	ASSFTGGNSPLH
TRBV5-4	NA	ASSLAGASEQF
TRBV4-1	TRBD1	ASSQDRVKGSPLH
TRBV6-5	NA	ASSPGHYSYEQY
TRBV5-6	TRBD2	ASSFPRGVQNIQY
TRBV27	NA	ASRGFSNQPQH
TRBV15	NA	ATSTRQLNSYNEQF
TRBV24-1	NA	ATSALDRNNEQF
TRBV28	TRBD2	ASSSGTSGSGAGNEQF
TRBV25-1	NA	ASSEGGGRHLAKNIQY
TRBV19	NA	ASSMYQGAF
TRBV6-5	TRBD1	ASNQGAYNEQF
TRBV4-2	NA	ASSQGPYEQY
TRBV2	NA	ASSGASFNQPQH
TRBV9	NA	ASSLQGQSRAEAF
TRBV5-4	NA	ASSPTGATGELF
TRBV14	NA	ASSQWTVYGYT
TRBV13	NA	ASLRGAEGYT
TRBV7-2	NA	ASSQQWGVNQPQH
TRBV9	TRBD1	ASSVEGGRDEQY
TRBV2	NA	ASRSDEVGYT
TRBV5-4	NA	ASSLDRVVGTEAF
TRBV13	NA	ASSLRQVEGYT
TRBV30	NA	AWSVLRGSQPQH
TRBV14	NA	ASSRGRLTEAF
TRBV24-1	NA	ATPGQTTYEQY
TRBV25-1	NA	ASSEFGGGAETQY
TRBV4-1	TRBD2	ASSQDTSGRFYEQF
TRBV5-6	NA	ASSLRGGQGHSNYGYT
TRBV15	NA	ATSRPLAFDGNEQF
TRBV5-3	NA	ARSLVLAHPKKPQH
TRBV2	NA	ASSSSWDRNYEQY
TRBV2	NA	ASSAIGKGFV
TRBV6-6	TRBD1	ASDREYTDTQY
TRBV5-1	NA	ASSLALASANNEQF
TRBV5-4	NA	ASSLSGGFSGNTIY
TRBV3-1/TRBV3-2	NA	ASSLGVGRNTEAF
TRBV7-2	NA	ASSPRGLTGRSSYGYT